The clone carrying this T cell receptor beta chain has only one observation. The sample comes from a study of blood T cell repertoires in COVID-19. The assay was immunoSEQ multiplex PCR, and TCRdb's table has in-frame clones only and misses some. The data show some 200,000 clones, roughly 76% seen once. Germline V gene data show CDR1 as KGHSH and CDR2 as LQKENI. The CDR3 has 14 residues. The V gene end was trimmed by 1 base and the J gene end by 5 bases; junction bases not matched to a gene: 4. The clonotype comes from a woman aged 45-60 years with active or convalescent COVID-19. Sequenced: peripheral blood. This chain uses TRBV18 with TRBJ1-2, with 7 nucleotides matching TRBD1. The CDR3 sequence is CASSPLTGDYGYTF. The CDR3 bases are TGTGCCAGCTCACCACTCACAGGGGATTATGGCTACACCTTC. The variable domain in full, completed from reference TRBV18 and TRBJ1-2, reads NAGVMQNPRHLVRRRGQEARLRCSPMKGHSHVYWYRQLPEEGLKFMVYLQKENIIDESGMPKERFSAEFPKEGPSILRIQQVVRGDSAAYFCASSPLTGDYGYTFGSGTRLTVV.